Listed below are T cell receptor beta chains from one sample, sequenced in a study of T cell clonotyping in hematopoietic cell transplantation. Produced via immunoSEQ multiplex PCR; TCRdb's table is partial and in-frame only. The table lists tens of thousands of clones, about 90% of them singletons, with over 1.5% in the top ten. Material: peripheral blood mononuclear cells. Receptors originate from a woman aged 40 to 49 in good health. Some clones in this sample may be carry-over from other donors' samples. Each CDR3 is given with its conserved first and last residue. D genes are given only for firm matches. Clone size, where shown, is once, few, many, or a class for clones that have expanded.

J gene | clone size | D gene | V gene | CDR3 protein | CDR3 DNA
TRBJ2-7 | - | TRBD1 | TRBV10-3 | CAIRGADRGYEQYF | TGTGCCATCAGGGGTGCGGACAGGGGCTACGAGCAGTACTTC
TRBJ1-1 | once | - | TRBV20-1 | CSARSTEAFF | TGCAGTGCCAGAAGCACTGAAGCTTTCTTT
TRBJ2-5 | - | - | TRBV7-6 | CASSLVSETQYF | TGTGCCAGCAGCTTAGTATCGGAGACCCAGTACTTC
TRBJ1-2 | - | TRBD1 | TRBV5-4 | CASSLPPGQGLGYTF | TGTGCCAGCAGCCTCCCCCCGGGACAGGGGCTGGGCTACACCTTC
TRBJ1-3 | - | - | TRBV2 | CATGQNSGNTIYF | TGTGCTACGGGTCAGAACTCTGGAAACACCATATATTTT
TRBJ2-3 | - | TRBD2 | TRBV2 | CASKAGGTDTQYF | TGTGCCAGCAAGGCGGGAGGGACAGATACGCAGTATTTT
TRBJ2-5 | - | TRBD2 | TRBV30 | CACRLAGVETQYF | TGTGCCTGTCGCTTAGCGGGAGTGGAGACCCAGTACTTC
TRBJ1-5 | few | - | TRBV27 | CASSFSSGEDQPQHF | TGTGCCAGCAGTTTCAGTTCAGGGGAAGATCAGCCCCAGCATTTT
TRBJ2-7 | - | TRBD2 | TRBV19 | CASSTHSGSLSYEQYF | TGTGCCAGTAGTACTCATAGCGGGAGTCTCTCCTACGAGCAGTACTTC
TRBJ2-2 | - | - | TRBV10-2 | CASRESQLRAGELFF | TGCGCCAGCAGGGAATCCCAGTTACGAGCCGGGGAGCTGTTTTTT
TRBJ1-1 | - | - | TRBV7-9 | CASSQLWNTEAFF | TGTGCCAGCAGCCAGTTATGGAACACTGAAGCTTTCTTT
TRBJ2-7 | - | - | TRBV27 | CASTGEQYF | TGTGCCAGCACGGGTGAGCAGTACTTC
TRBJ2-1 | once | TRBD1 | TRBV25-1 | CASSRLDRDGDEQFF | TGTGCCAGCAGTCGCCTCGACAGGGACGGCGATGAGCAGTTCTTC
TRBJ1-1 | - | TRBD1 | TRBV6-5 | CASRDRVGNTEAFF | TGTGCCAGCAGGGACAGGGTTGGGAACACTGAAGCTTTCTTT
TRBJ1-5 | - | - | TRBV19 | CASSIRGNSNQPQHF | TGTGCCAGTAGTATTCGGGGGAATAGCAATCAGCCCCAGCATTTT
TRBJ2-3 | - | - | TRBV19 | CASRFEESTDTQYF | TGTGCCAGTAGATTCGAGGAGAGCACAGATACGCAGTATTTT